Listed below are T cell receptor beta chains from one sample, sequenced in a study of cytomegalovirus exposure and HLA in healthy donors. The method was immunoSEQ multiplex PCR; TCRdb's version includes in-frame clones alone and lacks a portion of them. This table has some 120,000 clones, about 79% appearing once. The material sequenced was PBMCs. These receptors all come from a woman between 18 and 29 years old in good health and CMV-seropositive. Both conserved end residues are part of each CDR3. Fields, in order: clone size, CDR3 length, J gene, D gene, V gene, CDR3 DNA, CDR3 protein. D genes are given only for firm matches. Some rows have no size entry. The others give once, few or many, or a class for an expanded clone.

NA | 14 | TRBJ2-2 | NA | TRBV25-1 | TGTGCCAGCAGTGAATTTGGCGGCACCGGGGAGCTGTTTTTT | CASSEFGGTGELFF
NA | 13 | TRBJ2-5 | NA | TRBV7-2 | TGTGCCAGCAGCTCGGAGGAGGATACGGGCCAGTACTTC | CASSSEEDTGQYF
NA | 14 | TRBJ2-1 | NA | TRBV2 | TGTGCCTCCAAGGGGGGGGCCTCCCACAATGAGCAGTTCTTC | CASKGGASHNEQFF
NA | 15 | TRBJ2-5 | TRBD1 | TRBV5-1 | TGCGCCAGCAGCCCCGGGACAGGGTCTGTAGGGACCCAGTACTTC | CASSPGTGSVGTQYF
NA | 14 | TRBJ1-4 | NA | TRBV18 | TGTGCCAGCTCACCAATAGCGGATTCTGAAAAACTGTTTTTT | CASSPIADSEKLFF
NA | 15 | TRBJ2-5 | TRBD2 | TRBV10-2 | TGCGCCAGCGCACCCGATCTAGCGGGGGAAGAGACCCAGTACTTC | CASAPDLAGEETQYF
NA | 12 | TRBJ1-1 | NA | TRBV11-2 | TGTGCCAGCAGCTTGGGGAGCTTAGAAGCTTTCTTT | CASSLGSLEAFF
NA | 14 | TRBJ2-7 | TRBD1 | TRBV2 | TGTGCCAGCAAAGGACAGGGAGGTCCCTACGAGCAGTACTTC | CASKGQGGPYEQYF
NA | 12 | TRBJ2-1 | TRBD2 | TRBV7-3 | TGTGCCAGCAGGTACGCGGGGGGGCCGCAGTTCTTC | CASRYAGGPQFF
NA | 14 | TRBJ2-6 | NA | TRBV30 | TGTGCCTGGAACCAGGGAGGTGGGGCCAACGTCCTGACTTTC | CAWNQGGGANVLTF
NA | 12 | TRBJ2-3 | NA | TRBV9 | TGTGCCAGCAGCCGCAACCAGGGAACGCAGTATTTT | CASSRNQGTQYF
NA | 17 | TRBJ2-4 | TRBD2 | TRBV29-1 | TGCAGCGTTTGTGGGACTAGCGGGGATCTAGCCAAAAACATTCAGTACTTC | CSVCGTSGDLAKNIQYF
NA | 12 | TRBJ2-7 | NA | TRBV7-9 | TGTTCCAGCAGCTCCTCAGGGGACGAGCAGTACTTC | CSSSSSGDEQYF
NA | 16 | TRBJ2-1 | NA | TRBV1 | TGCACCAGCAGCCAAGATACTAGCGGGGGGTACAATGAGCAGTTCTTC | CTSSQDTSGGYNEQFF
NA | 13 | TRBJ1-1 | NA | TRBV6-5 | TGTGCCAGCAGTTACGGCGGAAACACTGAAGCTTTCTTT | CASSYGGNTEAFF
once | 14 | TRBJ2-1 | TRBD1 | TRBV9 | TGTGCCAGCACTCAGGGGGAAACTTGGGATGAGCAGTTCTTC | CASTQGETWDEQFF
NA | 15 | TRBJ1-4 | NA | TRBV7-9 | TGTGCCAGCAGCTTAGAAGGCAGCGTGGGTGAAAAACTGTTTTTT | CASSLEGSVGEKLFF
once | 13 | TRBJ1-2 | TRBD1 | TRBV10-3 | TGTGCCATGACCGACAGGGGGTTACGTGGCTACACCTTC | CAMTDRGLRGYTF
NA | 13 | TRBJ2-7 | TRBD1 | TRBV7-3 | TGTGCCAGCAGTCAACAGGGGGCGGGAGAGCAGTACTTC | CASSQQGAGEQYF
NA | 14 | TRBJ2-3 | NA | TRBV2 | TGTGCCAGCAGTCGAGGTACTAGCACAGATACGCAGTATTTT | CASSRGTSTDTQYF
NA | 14 | TRBJ1-5 | NA | TRBV6-1 | TGTGCCAGCAGTGAAGGGGGGGGCAATCAGCCCCAGCATTTT | CASSEGGGNQPQHF
NA | 16 | TRBJ2-5 | TRBD2 | TRBV27 | TGTGCCAGCAGTTTACTAGCGGGGGGGGGAAGGGAGACCCAGTACTTC | CASSLLAGGGRETQYF
NA | 15 | TRBJ2-1 | NA | TRBV19 | TGTGCCAGTAGTATAGCCCCGCCGCTATACAATGAGCAGTTCTTC | CASSIAPPLYNEQFF
few | 14 | TRBJ2-7 | TRBD2 | TRBV6-5 | TGTGCCACCGCCCCGGGGGGTGCCCGATACGAGCAGTACTTC | CATAPGGARYEQYF
NA | 15 | TRBJ2-3 | TRBD2 | TRBV7-3 | TGTGCCAGCAGCTTAAGGGCGGGACTAGCGGATACGCAGTATTTT | CASSLRAGLADTQYF
NA | 15 | TRBJ1-1 | TRBD1 | TRBV5-1 | TGCGCCAGCAGCTTATCGGCAGGGGGCCGCACTGAAGCTTTCTTT | CASSLSAGGRTEAFF
few | 16 | TRBJ1-4 | NA | TRBV5-1 | TGCGCCAGCAGCTTGGCCGACCCTGGGAGTGGGGAAAAACTGTTTTTT | CASSLADPGSGEKLFF
NA | 15 | TRBJ2-1 | NA | TRBV27 | TGTGCCAGCAGTTTATCGTCAGGGGTGTACAATGAGCAGTTCTTC | CASSLSSGVYNEQFF
few | 14 | TRBJ2-6 | NA | TRBV6-1 | TGTGCCAGCAGTGCCCTGTATGGGGCCAACGTCCTGACTTTC | CASSALYGANVLTF
NA | 13 | TRBJ2-7 | NA | TRBV5-1 | TGCGCCAGCAGCAGTACAGGGTCCTACGAGCAGTACTTC | CASSSTGSYEQYF
NA | 15 | TRBJ2-5 | TRBD2 | TRBV18 | TGTGCCAGCTCACCGGGGCTAGCGGGGGACGGGACCCAGTACTTC | CASSPGLAGDGTQYF
once | 12 | TRBJ1-5 | NA | TRBV6-5 | TGTGCCAGCACCGCTCCCGGGCAGCCCCAGCATTTT | CASTAPGQPQHF
few | 15 | TRBJ2-1 | TRBD2 | TRBV2 | TGTGCCAGCAGTGAAAGCGGGGGGGCCTACAATGAGCAGTTCTTC | CASSESGGAYNEQFF
NA | 16 | TRBJ2-5 | TRBD2 | TRBV11-2 | TGTGCCAGCAGCCCAGGGACTAGCGGGAACCAAGAGACCCAGTACTTC | CASSPGTSGNQETQYF
NA | 16 | TRBJ2-1 | TRBD2 | TRBV5-5 | TGTGCCAGCAGGACGTCGGCGGGGGGAGGATACGGTGAGCAGTTCTTC | CASRTSAGGGYGEQFF
NA | 13 | TRBJ1-5 | NA | TRBV1 | TGCACCAGCAGCCATACAGGGGACCAGCCCCAGCATTTT | CTSSHTGDQPQHF
once | 15 | TRBJ2-1 | NA | TRBV4-2 | TGTGCCAGCAGCCAAAATCCGGGTACCTACAATGAGCAGTTCTTC | CASSQNPGTYNEQFF
NA | 15 | TRBJ1-6 | NA | TRBV19 | TGTGCCAGTAGTATAGAAAGGACCGGGGATTCACCCCTCCACTTT | CASSIERTGDSPLHF
NA | 17 | TRBJ2-2 | TRBD1 | TRBV19 | TGTGCCAGTAGTATTAGGGCGCAGGGGGCGCACACCGGGGAGCTGTTTTTT | CASSIRAQGAHTGELFF
NA | 14 | TRBJ2-3 | TRBD2 | TRBV7-2 | TGTGCCAGCAGCCTCTCGGGACTAGCGGGGGCGCAGTATTTT | CASSLSGLAGAQYF
NA | 14 | TRBJ1-1 | NA | TRBV16 | TGTGCCAGCAGCCCCCATGGGCTTAACACTGAAGCTTCCTTT | CASSPHGLNTEASF
NA | 14 | TRBJ2-7 | NA | TRBV6-5 | TGTGCCAGCGTGTTGGGGCAGGGCCCCTACGAGCAGTACTTC | CASVLGQGPYEQYF
NA | 15 | TRBJ2-1 | TRBD2 | TRBV19 | TGTGCCAGTAGTAGCCAGCGGGGGGGCTACAATGAGCAGTTCTTC | CASSSQRGGYNEQFF
NA | 15 | TRBJ2-5 | NA | TRBV15 | TGTGCCACCAGCAGGTTGCGGGGGCCCCAAGAGACCCAGTACTTC | CATSRLRGPQETQYF
few | 16 | TRBJ2-4 | TRBD2 | TRBV9 | TGTGCCAGCAGCGCCCCGGGTTCAGGGAGGGAGGACATTCAGTACTTC | CASSAPGSGREDIQYF
NA | 17 | TRBJ1-4 | NA | TRBV4-1 | TGCGCCAGCAGCCATCTGCCCATGGGGGGTCGAGATGAAAAACTGTTTTTT | CASSHLPMGGRDEKLFF
NA | 17 | TRBJ2-2 | TRBD2 | TRBV19 | TGTGCCAGTAGTATCGGACTAGCGGGGGGGTACACCGGGGAGCTGTTTTTT | CASSIGLAGGYTGELFF
once | 15 | TRBJ1-4 | NA | TRBV7-6 | TGTGCCAGCAGCAACGGACCGGAGGCGGCTGAAAAACTGTTTTTT | CASSNGPEAAEKLFF
NA | 14 | TRBJ1-2 | NA | TRBV7-9 | TGTTCCAGCAGCCCCGGGACAACTAGGGGGGGCTACACCTTC | CSSSPGTTRGGYTF
NA | 15 | TRBJ2-2 | NA | TRBV7-3 | TGTGCCAGCAGACAGGACACCCCCAACACCGGGGAGCTGTTTTTT | CASRQDTPNTGELFF
NA | 13 | TRBJ1-3 | TRBD1 | TRBV2 | TGTGCCAGCAGTAGTACAGGGGGCAACACCATATATTTT | CASSSTGGNTIYF
NA | 14 | TRBJ1-1 | TRBD1 | TRBV2 | TGTGCCAGCAACCCGGGACAGGGCGACACTGAAGCTTTCTTT | CASNPGQGDTEAFF
once | 15 | TRBJ2-7 | TRBD1 | TRBV19 | TGTGCCAGTAGTGCGGGGACAGGTATGAACTACGAGCAGTACTTC | CASSAGTGMNYEQYF
NA | 12 | TRBJ1-1 | NA | TRBV11-2 | TGTGCCAGTTCACAGGGTGTTCATGAAGCTTTCTTT | CASSQGVHEAFF